The source of this T cell receptor beta chain is a study of radiotherapy plus CTLA-4 blockade in lung cancer. About the research overall: Of all patients, approximately 17% responded objectively and 25% to 35% showed disease control. The study, taken as a whole, reports: Blood-borne expansion of tumor-derived TCR clones followed radiotherapy plus ipilimumab. Reports identified early blood T cell clone dynamics, with interferon-beta, as the best response predictor.

Concerning this clone itself: Its antigen is as yet unknown.

Some clones are missing from TCRdb's copy, which holds only in-frame ones; the method was immunoSEQ multiplex PCR. The sample carries about 32,000 clones, about 81% recorded once. Sequencing used peripheral blood, obtained from a patient treated with radiotherapy plus ipilimumab. This receptor was identified in a human donor with non-small cell lung cancer that progressed on radiotherapy plus ipilimumab.

In DNA, the CDR3 is TGCGCCAGCAGCATCGGGCGGGGCGGTGAGACCCAGTACTTC. Encoded protein: CASSIGRGGETQYF. V gene TRBV10-2 combines with J gene TRBJ2-5; D is perhaps TRBD2 (6 bases). The V end was cut by 6 bases, the J end by 5 bases, with 16 bases between. Germline values: CDR1 WSHSY, CDR2 SAAADI. This CDR3 is 14 amino acids long.